Presented here are 17 T cell receptor beta chains from one specimen sequenced in a study of cytomegalovirus exposure and HLA in healthy donors. In the PCR, 60 Vbeta and 13 Jbeta primers were used. Sequencing used immunoSEQ multiplex PCR; TCRdb keeps in-frame clones, though not all of them. The table shows about 70,000 clones, with around 80% occurring only once. What was sequenced was PBMCs. The receptors stem from a girl aged 5-17 years in good health and CMV-seropositive.

This chain's CDR3 is CASSPLGSSDEQYF. CDR3 bases: TGTGCCAGCAGCCCTCTTGGAAGTAGCGACGAGCAGTACTTC. J is TRBJ2-7 and V is TRBV7-8; TRBD2 might be the D (5 bases). The V end lost 5 bases, the J end lost 5 bases, and 16 bases lay between the germline ends. CDR3 length: 14 amino acids. Germline values: CDR1 SGHVS, CDR2 FQNEAQ.

V and J are TRBV29-1 and TRBJ1-2; D is ambiguous. Per the germline V gene, CDR1 is SQVTM and CDR2 is ANQGSEA. The CDR3 loop spans 10 amino acids. V lost 0 bases and J lost 11, with 7 bases in between. The CDR3 DNA follows: TGCAGCGTTGAAGATCCCACATACACCTTC. This translates into CSVEDPTYTF.

The chain carries TRBV29-1 and TRBJ1-1; no firm D call. The CDR3 covers 14 residues. V was trimmed by 4 bases and J by 4 bases, leaving 16 bases between them. Germline loops: CDR1 SQVTM, CDR2 ANQGSEA. CDR3 sequence (DNA): TGCAGCGTTGTTGTGGTCGACTCTGGCACTGAAGCTTTCTTT. Translation gives CSVVVVDSGTEAFF.

The rearrangement links TRBV19 to TRBJ2-5; 7 nucleotides align to TRBD1. This CDR3 is built from 14 residues. The germline V gene has CDR1 LNHDA and CDR2 SQIVND (reference sequence). After removal of 4 bases from V and 5 bases from J, the junction contained 7 bases not matched to a gene. The CDR3 loop reads CASSRQGGRETQYF. The CDR3 nucleotides are TGTGCCAGTAGTAGACAGGGTGGAAGGGAGACCCAGTACTTC.

V gene TRBV11-2 combines with J gene TRBJ1-1, with D uncertain. The CDR3 has 16 amino acids. CDR1 and CDR2 from the germline V gene are SGHAT and FQNNGV. V was trimmed by 3 bases and J by 5 bases, leaving 19 bases between them. CDR3: CASSFSTGRLWTEAFF. The CDR3 DNA sequence: TGTGCCAGCAGCTTCTCGACTGGGAGACTCTGGACTGAAGCTTTCTTT.

The rearrangement uses TRBV30 and TRBJ2-5; D not resolved. V gave up 3 bases and J gave up 0 bases, with 8 bases separating them. This CDR3 contains 13 residues. Germline CDR1 reads GTSNPN; CDR2 reads SVGIG (reference sequence). CDR3 in DNA: TGTGCCTGGAGATGGCCGTACCAAGAGACCCAGTACTTC. Translating it yields CAWRWPYQETQYF.

The rearrangement links TRBV6-5 to TRBJ2-7; weak D call: TRBD1 (5 bases). Trimming cost V 4 bases and J 2 bases, with 12 bases left between them. This CDR3 contains 14 residues. The germline gives CDR1 MNHEY, CDR2 SVGAGI. The CDR3 spells CASSFQTAAYEQYF. CDR3 DNA sequence: TGTGCCAGCAGTTTTCAGACAGCAGCCTACGAGCAGTACTTC.

V usage is TRBV6-5 and J usage is TRBJ2-2; TRBD1 matches 10 bases. Losses at the gene ends were 2 bases for V and 7 bases for J; bases not matched to a gene: 4. CDR1 MNHEY and CDR2 SVGAGI come from the germline V gene. The CDR3 extends over 15 amino acids. For the CDR3, the DNA is TGTGCCAGCAGTTACGCGGGACAGGGGTTCGGGGAGCTGTTTTTT. This encodes CASSYAGQGFGELFF.

The chain recombines TRBV15 with TRBJ1-6; no definite D call. Germline V CDR1 and CDR2: LNHNV, YYDKDF (reference sequence). Trimming pared 8 bases from V and 6 bases from J, leaving 14 bases between. The CDR3 consists of 14 residues. The CDR3 region has the DNA TGTGCCACCGGCGCCGACAATAGTAATTCACCCCTCCACTTT. It encodes CATGADNSNSPLHF.

The chain links TRBV12-5 to TRBJ1-1, with 7 nucleotides matching TRBD1. The ends lost 1 base at V and 6 bases at J; junction bases unmatched: 11. Looked up from germline, CDR1 is LGHNT and CDR2 is FRNRAP. The CDR3 extends over 16 amino acids. Here the CDR3 DNA reads TGTGCTAGTGGTTTGGGCAGCCATACAGGGGACGCTGAAGCTTTCTTT. Translation: CASGLGSHTGDAEAFF.

The rearrangement uses TRBV19 and TRBJ1-2, with TRBD1 as a possible D gene (6 bases). V gave up 5 bases and J gave up 6 bases, with 16 bases separating them. The CDR3 sequence is 14 residues long. CDR1 LNHDA and CDR2 SQIVND come from the germline V gene (reference sequence). CDR3 residues: CASSLDRFRDGYTF. Written as DNA, the CDR3 is TGTGCCAGTAGTCTCGACAGGTTCCGCGATGGCTACACCTTC.

CDR3 DNA: TGCGCCAGCAGCCAAGATCAGTCCTACGAGCAGTACTTC. Protein sequence: CASSQDQSYEQYF. V gene TRBV4-3 combines with J gene TRBJ2-7, with D unresolved. Germline assignment: CDR1 LGHNA and CDR2 YSLEER. The CDR3 is made up of 13 amino acids. Between the trimmed V and J ends, which lost 0 bases and 1 base, there was a span of 4 bases.

This chain uses TRBV5-1 with TRBJ2-1; perhaps TRBD2 as D (5 bases). Deletions cut 0 bases from V and 9 bases from J, with 19 bases between. The CDR3 extends over 16 amino acids. The germline V gene encodes CDR1 SGHRS and CDR2 YFSETQ. The CDR3 reads CASSLEGVGRYGEQFF. Written as DNA, the CDR3 is TGCGCCAGCAGCTTGGAGGGAGTCGGGCGCTACGGTGAGCAGTTCTTC. The whole variable domain, remainder taken from reference TRBV5-1 and TRBJ2-1, is KAGVTQTPRYLIKTRGQQVTLSCSPISGHRSVSWYQQTPGQGLQFLFEYFSETQRNKGNFPGRFSGRQFSNSRSEMNVSTLELGDSALYLCASSLEGVGRYGEQFFGPGTRLTVL.

This clone appeared a few times. V usage is TRBV7-2 and J usage is TRBJ2-7, with 12 bases aligning to TRBD2. Germline lookup yields CDR1 SGHTA and CDR2 FQGNSA. There are 15 residues in the CDR3. The junction had 5 bases not matched to a gene; V was cut back by 5 bases and J by 3 bases. As DNA, the CDR3 is TGTGCCAGCAGCCTCACTAGCGGGAGGATCTACGAGCAGTACTTC. This translates into CASSLTSGRIYEQYF.

This chain joins TRBV2 and TRBJ1-4; 11 nucleotides match TRBD1. Germline CDR1 and CDR2: SNHLY and FYNNEI. CDR3 length: 15 residues. V lost 6 bases and J lost 3; bases outside the gene matches: 3. CDR3 residues: CASRGQGAPNEKLFF. The CDR3 DNA follows: TGTGCCAGCAGAGGACAGGGGGCACCTAATGAAAAACTGTTTTTT.

The chain joins TRBV29-1 to TRBJ1-3; TRBD1 agrees at 10 bases. After removal of 7 bases from V and 3 bases from J, the junction contained 6 bases not matched to a gene. This CDR3 is built from 14 residues. CDR1 is SQVTM, CDR2 ANQGSEA, per germline. CDR3 in DNA: TGCAGCGCCAACCGGGACAGGGGTGGAAACACCATATATTTT. Protein: CSANRDRGGNTIYF.

The chain recombines TRBV6-5 with TRBJ2-5; 11 bases are shared with TRBD1. Germline values: CDR1 MNHEY, CDR2 SVGAGI. V shed 5 bases and J 4 bases; nucleotides not matched to a gene: 3. There are 14 residues in the CDR3. Here the CDR3 DNA reads TGTGCCAGCAGTCGAGGGACAGGGGGAGAGACCCAGTACTTC. This gives the protein CASSRGTGGETQYF.